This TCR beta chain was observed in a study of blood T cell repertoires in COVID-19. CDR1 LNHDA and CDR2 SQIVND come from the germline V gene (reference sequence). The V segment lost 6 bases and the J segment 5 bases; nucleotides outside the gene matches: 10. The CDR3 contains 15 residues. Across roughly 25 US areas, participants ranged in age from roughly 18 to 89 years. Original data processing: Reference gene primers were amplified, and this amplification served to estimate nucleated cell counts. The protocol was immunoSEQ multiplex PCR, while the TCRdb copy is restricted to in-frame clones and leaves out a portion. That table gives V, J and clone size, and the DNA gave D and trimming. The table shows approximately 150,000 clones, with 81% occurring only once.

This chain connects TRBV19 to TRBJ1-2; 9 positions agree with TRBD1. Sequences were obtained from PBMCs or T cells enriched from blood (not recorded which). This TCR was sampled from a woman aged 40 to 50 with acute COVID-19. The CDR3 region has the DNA TGTGCCAGTAGAAGCGTACAGGGGGCTGAGTATGGCTACACCTTC. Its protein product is CASRSVQGAEYGYTF.